These 10 T cell receptor beta chains share one sample of origin, sequenced in a study of blood T cell repertoires in COVID-19 (dated by TCRdb to 2018 to 2021). The library was made by the immunoSEQ multiplex PCR assay. TCRdb re-hosts the immuneACCESS table, in-frame sequences only. Its copies lack some clones; in the studies checked, an unresolved V gene accounts for under half of them, and the cause for the rest is not known. Here the sample has 40,000 or so clones; 80% to 90% occur a single time. Around 8.5% of the sample is held by the ten biggest clonotypes. The sample comprised peripheral blood. These receptors were collected from a man aged 25-45 years with active or convalescent COVID-19.

In its sample, this clone was seen once. The V and J genes are TRBV3-1 (or the pseudogene TRBV3-2) and TRBJ2-1; D may be TRBD2 (6 bases). CDR3 size: 19 residues. The V and J ends lost 6 bases and 6 bases respectively, with 30 bases between them. Looked up from germline, CDR1 is LGHDT and CDR2 is YNNKEL (reference sequence). Here the CDR3 reads CASSLRRGIDSPIVNEQFF. The CDR3 nucleotides read TGTGCCAGCAGTCTTAGGAGGGGAATCGACAGCCCAATAGTCAATGAGCAGTTCTTC.

The count of this clone is one. The rearrangement links TRBV6-2 or TRBV6-3 to TRBJ2-1; D gene unclear. CDR3 length: 13 amino acids. Trimming stripped 2 bases from V and 7 bases from J, with 9 bases between. Germline V gene sequence: CDR1 MNHEY, CDR2 SVGEGT. CDR3 coding DNA: TGTGCCAGCAGTTACAGTCCGGGTAATGAGCAGTTCTTC. This sequence encodes CASSYSPGNEQFF.

The gene calls are TRBV21-1 and TRBJ1-3. TRBV21-1 is a documented pseudogene. CDR3 size: 18 residues. CDR3 sequence reads: CASSNRAPGSLPGNTIYF. CDR3 nucleotide sequence: TGTGCCAGCAGCAACCGAGCCCCGGGATCACTACCGGGAAACACCATATATTTT.

The J gene is TRBJ2-7, the V gene TRBV18, with a tentative D call TRBD2 (6 bases). The CDR3 spans 15 residues. The ends were cut back, 3 bases at V and 0 bases at J, with 12 bases in the middle. Germline V lookup: CDR1 KGHSH, CDR2 LQKENI. CDR3 coding DNA: TGTGCCAGCTCACCGTCGGCGGGGACCTCCTACGAGCAGTACTTC. Translation: CASSPSAGTSYEQYF.

The V call is TRBV11-3, the J call TRBJ1-2, with D maybe TRBD1 (6 bases). The germline gives CDR1 SGHNT, CDR2 YENEEA. There are 16 residues in the CDR3. The germline V and J ends were trimmed by 0 bases and 2 bases, with 13 bases remaining between them. The CDR3 DNA is TGTGCCAGCAGCTTAGATGAAACAGGGACGAACTATGGCTACACCTTC. This encodes CASSLDETGTNYGYTF.

The chain employs TRBV9 and TRBJ2-2; TRBD1 agrees at 7 bases. V lost 0 bases, J lost 4 bases, and 0 bases stayed unmatched. The CDR3 sequence is 14 residues long. In germline, CDR1 is SGDLS, CDR2 YYNGEE. In DNA form, the CDR3 reads TGTGCCAGCAGCGTAGGGGACAGCACCGGGGAGCTGTTTTTT. It codes for CASSVGDSTGELFF. The full variable domain, with the rest looked up from reference TRBV9 and TRBJ2-2, is DSGVTQTPKHLITATGQRVTLRCSPRSGDLSVYWYQQSLDQGLQFLIQYYNGEERAKGNILERFSAQQFPDLHSELNLSSLELGDSALYFCASSVGDSTGELFFGEGSRLTVL.

V and J are TRBV5-4 and TRBJ2-3, with D unclear. Germline V gives CDR1 SGHNT, CDR2 YYREEE (reference sequence). The V and J ends lost 3 bases and 3 bases respectively, with 8 bases between them. The CDR3 is made up of 13 amino acids. CDR3 nucleotide sequence: TGTGCCAGCAGCTCACATGGTACAGATACGCAGTATTTT. Its translation is CASSSHGTDTQYF.

The chain links TRBV7-9 to TRBJ2-1; TRBD2 aligns across 9 bases. The CDR3 sequence is 16 residues long. J lost 7 bases, V lost 3 bases, and 10 bases had no gene match. Germline CDR1 is SEHNR and CDR2 is FQNEAQ (reference sequence). The CDR3 reads CASSFAASGVKNEQFF. CDR3 bases: TGTGCCAGCAGCTTCGCCGCTAGCGGGGTTAAGAATGAGCAGTTCTTC.

This CDR3 reads CASSSTRGQPQHF. CDR3 DNA: TGTGCCAGCAGTTCCACCCGGGGGCAGCCCCAGCATTTT. J is TRBJ1-5 and V is TRBV28, with D possibly matching TRBD1 (5 bases). From germline, CDR1 is MDHEN and CDR2 SYDVKM. CDR3 length equals 13 residues. The V and J ends lost 4 bases and 7 bases respectively, with 11 bases between them.

The chain joins TRBV11-2 to TRBJ2-5, with a weak D call TRBD2 (6 bases). The CDR3 runs 15 residues. Per the germline V gene, CDR1 is SGHAT and CDR2 is FQNNGV. Trimming took 2 bases from V and 2 from J, leaving 12 bases between them. The CDR3 DNA follows: TGTGCCAGCAGCTTAAAGGGGACTCGACAAGAGACCCAGTACTTC. Protein product: CASSLKGTRQETQYF.